Below are 3 T cell receptor beta chains sequenced from a single sample in a study of blood T cell repertoires in COVID-19. Only in-frame clones appear in the TCRdb table, and some are missing; sequencing was by immunoSEQ multiplex PCR. Seen here are fewer than 250,000 clones, 84% observed once, and the top ten hold roughly 5.3%. The sequenced material came from peripheral blood. These receptors all stem from a woman aged 70 to 79 with active or convalescent COVID-19.

The rearrangement joins TRBV6-5 to TRBJ2-1; TRBD2 aligns across 11 bases. Germline CDR1 reads MNHEY; CDR2 reads SVGAGI. This CDR3 is 16 amino acids long. Trimming at V came to 4 bases and at J to 5 bases, leaving 7 bases not matched to a gene. CDR3 loop: CASSSGQGLADNEQFF. In DNA, the CDR3 is TGTGCCAGCAGTTCGGGACAGGGACTAGCGGACAATGAGCAGTTCTTC.

The chain couples TRBV7-6 to TRBJ1-1; D not resolved. The CDR3 length is 16 residues. V was shortened by 2 bases and J by 0 bases, with 13 bases between the two germline ends. Germline V CDR1 and CDR2: SGHVS, FNYEAQ. The CDR3 nucleotides are TGTGCCAGCAGCTTACGGCCGGGGTTAATGAACACTGAAGCTTTCTTT. Protein: CASSLRPGLMNTEAFF.

The rearrangement uses TRBV14 and TRBJ1-2; D unresolved. This CDR3 comprises 15 residues. The germline CDR1 and CDR2 sequences are SGHDN and FVKESK. Trimming cost V 0 bases and J 8 bases, with 16 bases left between them. The CDR3 nucleotides read TGTGCCAGCAGCCAAGATCCCTTGGGCGCGAGCGGCTACACCTTC. Translated, it gives CASSQDPLGASGYTF.